Listed here is a single T cell receptor beta chain. The antigen is undetermined. The source of the sample is a study of T cells in Graves' hyperthyroidism and ophthalmopathy. General study results and limits: Most thyroid clonotypes with frequency above 0.001 were detected in blood.

Template material for amplifying TCR beta CDR3 regions consisted of RNA transcripts. HTBI primers were used for first-round RT-PCR of the TCR CDR3. TCRdb itself ran the multiplex PCR reads through MiXCR, one entry per CDR3 protein. The table includes almost 600,000 distinct CDR3 sequences, about 15% detected once. Criteria for exclusion of patients were uncontrolled infection, other autoimmune disease, pregnancy or lactation. Predating any ophthalmopathy symptoms, the blood sample was taken at first hyperthyroidism diagnosis. The TCR originated in a woman in her thirties with Graves' hyperthyroidism that later progressed to Graves' ophthalmopathy. The sample comprised blood.

The chain's CDR3 is CASRPDRNNSPLHF. The DNA of the CDR3 is TGTGCCAGTAGGCCGGACAGAAATAATTCACCCCTCCACTTT. The V call is TRBV19, the J call TRBJ1-6; possibly TRBD1 for D (6 bases). The CDR3 spans 14 residues. The V and J ends lost 6 bases and 5 bases respectively, with 11 bases between them. Looked up from germline, CDR1 is LNHDA and CDR2 is SQIVND (reference sequence).